Listed below are T cell receptor beta chains from one sample, sequenced in a study of T-cell memory formation after mild COVID-19. TCRdb independently ran MiXCR on the 5' RACE reads; one entry per CDR3 protein. This sample has around 340,000 distinct CDR3 sequences; roughly 15% occur once, and the top ten carry 20% to 25%. Sequencing input: PBMCs or a T cell subset sorted from them (not recorded which). The receptors were sampled from a man younger than 35 who had mild COVID-19 (a few samples of this study predate the infection). Cell type and time point are not known. The CDR3 runs from the conserved cysteine through the conserved F or W. The D gene is left open where the match is weak. Size tells how often a clone was seen (once, few, many) or the class of an expanded clone, and some rows leave it out.

D gene: .
V gene: TRBV28
clone size: few
J gene: TRBJ1-2
CDR3 DNA: TGTGCCAGCAGGAGGCCGGGGGGTATTGGCTACACCTTC
CDR3 protein: CASRRPGGIGYTF

D gene: .
V gene: TRBV7-9
clone size: many
J gene: TRBJ2-4
CDR3 DNA: TGTGCCAGCAGCTTACGGGGGCCCCAAAACATTCAGTACTTC
CDR3 protein: CASSLRGPQNIQYF

D gene: .
V gene: TRBV7-9
clone size: few
J gene: TRBJ1-1
CDR3 DNA: TGTGCCAGCAGCTTAGATATCGCAGCTGAAGCTTTCTTT
CDR3 protein: CASSLDIAAEAFF

D gene: .
V gene: TRBV6-5
clone size: few
J gene: TRBJ1-3
CDR3 DNA: TGTGCCAGCGCCCCCCTCCCAGGGTCCTCTGGAAACACCATATATTTT
CDR3 protein: CASAPLPGSSGNTIYF

D gene: .
V gene: TRBV28
clone size: few
J gene: TRBJ1-3
CDR3 DNA: TGTGCCAGCAAGGACGGGCATCTTGGAAACACCATATATTTT
CDR3 protein: CASKDGHLGNTIYF

D gene: .
V gene: TRBV7-9
clone size: .
J gene: TRBJ1-1
CDR3 DNA: TGTGCCAGCAGCTTAGAGAAGGAAGCTTTCTTT
CDR3 protein: CASSLEKEAFF

D gene: .
V gene: TRBV5-1
clone size: .
J gene: TRBJ2-5
CDR3 DNA: TGCGCCAGCAGCCCCCAGGGACACCTTGTCCAAGAGACCCAGTACTTC
CDR3 protein: CASSPQGHLVQETQYF

D gene: .
V gene: TRBV5-8
clone size: few
J gene: TRBJ2-1
CDR3 DNA: TGTGCCAGCAGCTTGGCGGTTCCCGCGGTCTTC
CDR3 protein: CASSLAVPAVF

D gene: .
V gene: TRBV7-3
clone size: few
J gene: TRBJ1-6
CDR3 DNA: TGTGCCAGCAGCTTAAGGTCTACGGGACGGTCAAATTCACCCCTCCACTTT
CDR3 protein: CASSLRSTGRSNSPLHF

D gene: TRBD2
V gene: TRBV7-2
clone size: few
J gene: TRBJ2-3
CDR3 DNA: TGTGCCAGCAGCGTGATCGGGAGACTAGCGGGGGGGTGGAATACGCAGTATTTT
CDR3 protein: CASSVIGRLAGGWNTQYF

D gene: .
V gene: TRBV5-1
clone size: few
J gene: TRBJ2-6
CDR3 DNA: TGCGCCAGCAGCTTGGCCGGGGTTGGGTCTGGGGCCAACGTCCTGACTTTC
CDR3 protein: CASSLAGVGSGANVLTF